The rows below give T cell receptor beta chains drawn from one sample of a study of blood T cells in healthy people across ages. TCRdb re-called the 5' RACE reads with MiXCR, one entry per CDR3 protein. The repertoire holds under 2,000,000 distinct CDR3 sequences, with roughly 52% as singletons. Material for sequencing was blood. These TCRs come from a woman aged 40 to 50 in good health. Each CDR3 is given with its conserved first and last residue. A D gene is named only where the DNA matches it firmly. Clone size is not always given. Where it is, it says once, few, many or a class for expanded clones.

J gene: TRBJ2-1
D gene: NA
clone size: many
V gene: TRBV6-2/TRBV6-3
CDR3 DNA: TGTGCCAGCAGTTACTCGGGGAATGAGCAGTTCTTC
CDR3 protein: CASSYSGNEQFF

J gene: TRBJ2-7
D gene: TRBD2
clone size: few
V gene: TRBV10-3
CDR3 DNA: TGTGCCATCAGGACTAGCGGGGGGTATTACGAGCAGTACTTC
CDR3 protein: CAIRTSGGYYEQYF

J gene: TRBJ2-6
D gene: NA
clone size: NA
V gene: TRBV5-1
CDR3 DNA: TGCGCCAGTAGCTATGGACCCGCCTCTGGGGCCAACGTCCTGACTTTC
CDR3 protein: CASSYGPASGANVLTF

J gene: TRBJ2-3
D gene: NA
clone size: NA
V gene: TRBV6-2/TRBV6-3
CDR3 DNA: TGTGCCAGCTCCTCTCTGGATAGTCGGACAGATACGCAGTATTTT
CDR3 protein: CASSSLDSRTDTQYF

J gene: TRBJ2-1
D gene: TRBD2
clone size: NA
V gene: TRBV6-2/TRBV6-3
CDR3 DNA: TGTGCCAGCAGCCGACTAAGTAGCGGGGGGGCCAGTGAGCAGTTCTTC
CDR3 protein: CASSRLSSGGASEQFF

J gene: TRBJ1-2
D gene: NA
clone size: NA
V gene: TRBV7-2
CDR3 DNA: TGTGCCAGCAGCTTACTAAATGGCTACACCTTC
CDR3 protein: CASSLLNGYTF

J gene: TRBJ2-7
D gene: NA
clone size: NA
V gene: TRBV4-3
CDR3 DNA: TGCGCCAGCAGCCAAGACTCGGCCAGGGCAAATTACAATGAGCAGTACTTC
CDR3 protein: CASSQDSARANYNEQYF

J gene: TRBJ2-5
D gene: NA
clone size: few
V gene: TRBV20-1
CDR3 DNA: TGCAGTGCTAGAGATCAGTTATTGGACAGTCCAGGGGAGACCCAGTACTTC
CDR3 protein: CSARDQLLDSPGETQYF

J gene: TRBJ1-1
D gene: NA
clone size: NA
V gene: TRBV9
CDR3 DNA: TGTGCCAGCAGCCCGAGCGCGACTGAAGCTTTCTTT
CDR3 protein: CASSPSATEAFF

J gene: TRBJ2-1
D gene: TRBD2
clone size: NA
V gene: TRBV15
CDR3 DNA: TGTGCCATACGACTAGCGGGGGGATCCTACAATGAGCAGTTCTTC
CDR3 protein: CAIRLAGGSYNEQFF

J gene: TRBJ2-1
D gene: NA
clone size: few
V gene: TRBV24-1
CDR3 DNA: TGTGCCACCAGTGCTTCCACAGGGATCGCCTACAATGAGCAGTTCTTC
CDR3 protein: CATSASTGIAYNEQFF

J gene: TRBJ2-5
D gene: NA
clone size: few
V gene: TRBV11-1
CDR3 DNA: TGTGCCAGCAGCGATGGGGGACCGGAGACCCAGTACTTC
CDR3 protein: CASSDGGPETQYF

J gene: TRBJ2-1
D gene: NA
clone size: few
V gene: TRBV4-3
CDR3 DNA: TGCGCCAGCAGCCGGGTAACGAGCAATGAGCAGTTCTTC
CDR3 protein: CASSRVTSNEQFF

J gene: TRBJ1-2
D gene: TRBD1
clone size: once
V gene: TRBV24-1
CDR3 DNA: TGTGCCACCAGTGACTGGACAGGGCCGGAGTGGTTTGGCTACACCTTC
CDR3 protein: CATSDWTGPEWFGYTF

J gene: TRBJ1-2
D gene: TRBD1
clone size: NA
V gene: TRBV7-2
CDR3 DNA: TGTGCCAGCAGCCACTACGAGAGGGGGCCTGACTATGGCTACACCTTC
CDR3 protein: CASSHYERGPDYGYTF

J gene: TRBJ2-7
D gene: TRBD2
clone size: NA
V gene: TRBV25-1
CDR3 DNA: TGTGCCAGCAGTGTGGGGGGGGATTACTACGAGCAGTACTTC
CDR3 protein: CASSVGGDYYEQYF

J gene: TRBJ1-2
D gene: NA
clone size: NA
V gene: TRBV20-1
CDR3 DNA: TGCAGTGCTATTTTCCAGGGACCTCTCTATGGCTACACCTTC
CDR3 protein: CSAIFQGPLYGYTF

J gene: TRBJ2-3
D gene: NA
clone size: NA
V gene: TRBV27
CDR3 DNA: TGTGCCAGCAGATCTTACACTGGCACAGATACGCAGTATTTT
CDR3 protein: CASRSYTGTDTQYF

J gene: TRBJ2-7
D gene: TRBD2
clone size: NA
V gene: TRBV5-1
CDR3 DNA: TGCGCCAGCAGCTTTCGGGGGACTAGCGGGGGGGCACTCAACGAGCAGTACTTC
CDR3 protein: CASSFRGTSGGALNEQYF

J gene: TRBJ2-7
D gene: NA
clone size: NA
V gene: TRBV7-2
CDR3 DNA: TGTGCCTGCAGCTTATATGCCGGGTACTACGAGCAGTACTTC
CDR3 protein: CACSLYAGYYEQYF

J gene: TRBJ2-3
D gene: NA
clone size: NA
V gene: TRBV20-1
CDR3 DNA: TGCAGTGCTAGAGATTTAACTAGAGTGGGAGATACGCAGTATTTT
CDR3 protein: CSARDLTRVGDTQYF

J gene: TRBJ1-2
D gene: NA
clone size: NA
V gene: TRBV4-3
CDR3 DNA: TGCGCCAGCAGCCAAGATACGAGCTGGGAGGGGCCTCACTATGGCTACACCTTC
CDR3 protein: CASSQDTSWEGPHYGYTF

J gene: TRBJ2-3
D gene: NA
clone size: few
V gene: TRBV13
CDR3 DNA: TGTGCCAGCAGCTTACCCATTAGCGGCACAGATACGCAGTATTTT
CDR3 protein: CASSLPISGTDTQYF

J gene: TRBJ1-3
D gene: NA
clone size: NA
V gene: TRBV4-3
CDR3 DNA: TGCGCCAGCAGCCAAGCGCTACCATCATCAAGAAACACCATATATTTT
CDR3 protein: CASSQALPSSRNTIYF

J gene: TRBJ1-5
D gene: NA
clone size: NA
V gene: TRBV2
CDR3 DNA: TGTGCCAGCAGTGAAACCGAAAATCAGCCCCAGCATTTT
CDR3 protein: CASSETENQPQHF

J gene: TRBJ2-3
D gene: TRBD2
clone size: NA
V gene: TRBV20-1
CDR3 DNA: TGCAGTGCTAGTTCTAGCGGGGGCCTCGACCAATGGCAGTATTTT
CDR3 protein: CSASSSGGLDQWQYF

J gene: TRBJ2-1
D gene: TRBD1
clone size: few
V gene: TRBV20-1
CDR3 DNA: TGCAGTGCTAGCAGACAGGGGTCGGAGTTCTTC
CDR3 protein: CSASRQGSEFF

J gene: TRBJ2-7
D gene: TRBD2
clone size: once
V gene: TRBV20-1
CDR3 DNA: TGCAGTGCTCCACGGGGACTAGCGGGTCGCGAGCAGTACTTC
CDR3 protein: CSAPRGLAGREQYF

J gene: TRBJ2-3
D gene: TRBD2
clone size: NA
V gene: TRBV20-1
CDR3 DNA: TGCAGTGCCCACCCCGCCGGGGAGGGAGATACGCAGTATTTT
CDR3 protein: CSAHPAGEGDTQYF

J gene: TRBJ1-5
D gene: NA
clone size: few
V gene: TRBV11-2
CDR3 DNA: TGTGCCAGCAGCTTAGATCAAACGCCCAATCAGCCCCAGCATTTT
CDR3 protein: CASSLDQTPNQPQHF

J gene: TRBJ2-7
D gene: NA
clone size: few
V gene: TRBV20-1
CDR3 DNA: TGCAGTGCTAGTGTCGTTAGGACCTCCTACGAGCAGTACTTC
CDR3 protein: CSASVVRTSYEQYF

J gene: TRBJ1-2
D gene: TRBD1
clone size: NA
V gene: TRBV7-8
CDR3 DNA: TGTGCCAGCAGCAGGGACAGGGACTTCTATGGCTACACCTTC
CDR3 protein: CASSRDRDFYGYTF

J gene: TRBJ2-1
D gene: NA
clone size: NA
V gene: TRBV20-1
CDR3 DNA: TGCAGTGCATGGATGCAAGAGTCCCAGTTCTTC
CDR3 protein: CSAWMQESQFF

J gene: TRBJ1-2
D gene: NA
clone size: NA
V gene: TRBV7-9
CDR3 DNA: TGTGCCAGCAGCTTTTGGCAGGGGCATGGCTACACCTTC
CDR3 protein: CASSFWQGHGYTF

J gene: TRBJ2-7
D gene: NA
clone size: NA
V gene: TRBV7-2
CDR3 DNA: TGTGCCAGCAGCTTAGCGGGAGGAACCCTTACCTACGAGCAGTACTTC
CDR3 protein: CASSLAGGTLTYEQYF

J gene: TRBJ2-5
D gene: TRBD1
clone size: NA
V gene: TRBV25-1
CDR3 DNA: TGTGCCGGCGGGACAGGGGGCACTGAGACCCAGTACTTC
CDR3 protein: CAGGTGGTETQYF

J gene: TRBJ1-6
D gene: NA
clone size: NA
V gene: TRBV20-1
CDR3 DNA: TGCAGTGCTAACGGTTATAATTCACCCCTCCACTTT
CDR3 protein: CSANGYNSPLHF

J gene: TRBJ2-7
D gene: NA
clone size: few
V gene: TRBV7-9
CDR3 DNA: TGTGCCAGCAGCTCCTCCGGTCGAAGCCTAGGGCACGAGCAGTACTTC
CDR3 protein: CASSSSGRSLGHEQYF

J gene: TRBJ2-5
D gene: TRBD1
clone size: NA
V gene: TRBV27
CDR3 DNA: TGTGCCAGCAGAGCCGGGACAGGGGTCGGGACCCAGTACTTC
CDR3 protein: CASRAGTGVGTQYF

J gene: TRBJ2-7
D gene: TRBD1
clone size: NA
V gene: TRBV4-3
CDR3 DNA: TGCGCCAGCAGCCAAGACCCAAACCGGGACAGCTCCTACGAGCAGTACTTC
CDR3 protein: CASSQDPNRDSSYEQYF

J gene: TRBJ1-1
D gene: NA
clone size: NA
V gene: TRBV7-3
CDR3 DNA: TGTGCCAGCAGCTTAAAGTTTAACACTGAAGCTTTCTTT
CDR3 protein: CASSLKFNTEAFF

J gene: TRBJ1-2
D gene: NA
clone size: few
V gene: TRBV28
CDR3 DNA: TGTGCCGCTAGGGTGTCAGGCTATGGCTACACCTTC
CDR3 protein: CAARVSGYGYTF

J gene: TRBJ1-2
D gene: NA
clone size: NA
V gene: TRBV5-1
CDR3 DNA: TGCGCCAGCAGCCCGGGAACGGGGGCACCGACAGATAAATTGAAGAACTATGGCTACACCTTC
CDR3 protein: CASSPGTGAPTDKLKNYGYTF

J gene: TRBJ1-2
D gene: NA
clone size: few
V gene: TRBV20-1
CDR3 DNA: TGCAGTGCTACTCCAGGGTATTATGGCTACACCTTC
CDR3 protein: CSATPGYYGYTF

J gene: TRBJ1-2
D gene: TRBD1
clone size: once
V gene: TRBV7-2
CDR3 DNA: TGTGCCAGCAGCTTGGGGACAGGGTGGGACTATGGCTACACCTTC
CDR3 protein: CASSLGTGWDYGYTF

J gene: TRBJ1-5
D gene: NA
clone size: few
V gene: TRBV7-2
CDR3 DNA: TGTGCCAGCAGCTTAGGCACTGCCGCTCAGCCCCAGCATTTT
CDR3 protein: CASSLGTAAQPQHF

J gene: TRBJ2-3
D gene: NA
clone size: NA
V gene: TRBV20-1
CDR3 DNA: TGCAGTGCTATTGTGGGGGGGGCGAGCACAGATACGCAGTATTTT
CDR3 protein: CSAIVGGASTDTQYF

J gene: TRBJ2-1
D gene: NA
clone size: few
V gene: TRBV5-1
CDR3 DNA: TGCGCCAGCAGCTTGGTGAGACGGCAGAACAATGAGCAGTTCTTC
CDR3 protein: CASSLVRRQNNEQFF